This T cell receptor beta chain was recovered during a study of blood T cells in healthy people across ages. Study results and caveats: Long-lived and aged donors differed, with more naive CD4+ cells and higher diversity in the long-lived. While age rose, TCR beta diversity per million T cells dropped in a roughly linear way.

About this clonotype: Its target is unknown.

The second PCR ran about 6 to 12 cycles with a sample-barcoded 5' primer and J-beta primers. TCRdb ran MiXCR on the 5' RACE reads and lists one entry per CDR3 protein. The sample yields hundreds of thousands of distinct CDR3 sequences, roughly two fifths seen once. The CDR3 length is 15 residues. Germline CDR1 reads SNHLY; CDR2 reads FYNNEI. V was clipped by 4 bases and J by 9 bases; unmatched bases: 10. The study recruited healthy Caucasian donors from Russia who were aged roughly 6 to 95. Every participating donor contributed roughly 9.6 milliliters of peripheral blood through a draw. The sequencing input was blood. This TCR was sampled from an elderly man in good health. The rearrangement joins TRBV2 to TRBJ2-1, with 9 bases lining up with TRBD2. The CDR3 protein is CASSVSRGRAGEQFF. CDR3 in DNA: TGTGCCAGCAGTGTTTCCCGCGGGAGGGCGGGTGAGCAGTTCTTC.